This T cell receptor (beta chain) came from a study of long-term antiretroviral therapy in people with HIV. The assay, immunoSEQ v3.0, was run at survey level. Generated by immunoSEQ multiplex PCR, the TCRdb table keeps only in-frame clones and is missing some. Among about 18,000 clones, 91% were seen once, and the ten largest hold 9.5% to 10%. CDR3 length: 13 amino acids. Germline assignment: CDR1 LNHDA and CDR2 SQIVND (reference sequence). Trimming removed 4 bases at V and 0 bases at J, with 7 bases between. The sequence was collected from a man aged 45 to 65 with HIV. The source material was unsorted PBMCs, sampled 3 years after starting antiretroviral therapy. The gene calls are TRBV19 and TRBJ2-7; possible D gene TRBD2, 5 bases. CDR3 sequence reads: CASSTGSSYEQYF. The CDR3 bases are TGTGCCAGTAGTACGGGGAGCTCCTACGAGCAGTACTTC.